The T cell receptor (beta chain) described here comes from a study of blood T cell repertoires in COVID-19 (dated by TCRdb to 2018 to 2021). In the study overall: The collaborator samples originated in the United States, Italy and Spain and spanned the acute and convalescent phases of COVID-19. The material from the prospective study consisted of cDNA or gDNA derived from T cells, B-cell-depleted T cells, or PBMCs. The dataset comprised deeply sampled blood TCRbeta repertoires from subjects exposed to, actively infected with, or recovered from COVID-19. The repertoires were released in a freely available public database intended as a resource for research on the immune response to SARS-CoV-2. Samples came from the ongoing ImmuneRACE study (first 160 participants) plus 1,254 subjects from 6 global collaborators. The sample metadata nearly always contained a de-identified subject ID, COVID-19 status, age in years and sex. Where available, HLA class I and class II types were obtained from metadata supplied by the sample provider rather than from assay-based typing. What the study reported, not specific to this receptor: Clinical and demographic metadata were provided uncurated, with the amount varying by source and participant.

TCRbeta CDR3 regions were amplified from genomic DNA using the immunoSEQ Assay, a bias-controlled multiplex PCR. The original pipeline was this. Within the assay, amplification of reference gene primers was used to estimate how many nucleated cells each sample contained. To quantify the absolute abundance of each unique TCRbeta CDR3 rearrangement, sequence reads were collapsed and filtered. For each sample, productive Simpson clonality was calculated by taking the square root of Simpson's diversity index across productive rearrangements. TCRdb took this table from immuneACCESS and kept in-frame rearrangements with V and J called. Such tables lack part of the clones; where checked against another copy, unresolved V genes explain under half of the gap, and the rest is unexplained. D and trimming come from the DNA, and the V and J calls and clone size come from that table. The sample data list roughly 150,000 clones, and roughly nine tenths of these were observed just once. Roughly 3% of the sample rests with the top ten.

Collaborating institutions collected whole blood in K2EDTA tubes following their own protocols. For TCRbeta analysis, collaborators shipped samples in one of three forms: frozen whole blood, isolated PBMCs, or DNA extracted from either of those sample types. This clone came up once. Its antigen remains undetermined. Base qualities are not recorded, but no much larger clone differs from it by a single base. The clonotype comes from a woman between 55 and 75 years old with active COVID-19. Material for sequencing was peripheral blood.

The base sequence is TGTGCCAGCAGCCTGGGACAGCATAGCAATCAGCCCCAGCATTTT. Translated, it gives CASSLGQHSNQPQHF. This sequence uses TRBV6-5 and TRBJ1-5; 7 bases in between match TRBD1. From V the trimming removes 6 bases and from J it removes 0 bases, while the gene matches leave 5 bases of the junction unaccounted for. Including the terminal cysteine and phenylalanine, the CDR3 comprises 15 residues. Kept here is only the CDR3 DNA, which spans 45 bases and is read in frame from base 1. Taken from the germline V gene, the CDR1 and CDR2 loops are MNHEY and SVGAGI.